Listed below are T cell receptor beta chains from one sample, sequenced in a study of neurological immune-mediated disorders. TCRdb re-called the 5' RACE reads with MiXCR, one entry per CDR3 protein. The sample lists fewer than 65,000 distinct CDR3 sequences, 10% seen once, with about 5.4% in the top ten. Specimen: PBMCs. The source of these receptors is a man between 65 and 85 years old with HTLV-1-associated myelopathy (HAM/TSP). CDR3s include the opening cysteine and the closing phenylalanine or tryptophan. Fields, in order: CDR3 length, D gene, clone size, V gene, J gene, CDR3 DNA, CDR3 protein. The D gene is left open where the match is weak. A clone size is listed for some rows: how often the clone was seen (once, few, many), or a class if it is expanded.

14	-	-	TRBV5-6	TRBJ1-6	TGTGCCAGTAGCCAAACCAACCGGGCATTACCCCTCCACTTT	CASSQTNRALPLHF
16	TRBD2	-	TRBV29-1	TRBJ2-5	TGCAGCGTTGACCGACTAGCGGGAGTCACCGGAGAGACCCAGTACTTC	CSVDRLAGVTGETQYF
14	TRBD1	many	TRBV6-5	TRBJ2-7	TGTGCCAGCGACCCGGGACAGGGGGCGCGGGAGCAGTACTTC	CASDPGQGAREQYF
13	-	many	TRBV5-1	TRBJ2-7	TGCGCCAGCAGCTTAACCGGGGCTTACGAGCAGTACTTC	CASSLTGAYEQYF
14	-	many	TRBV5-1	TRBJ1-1	TGCGCCAGCAGCTTGAGGGAGATGAACACTGAAGCTTTCTTT	CASSLREMNTEAFF
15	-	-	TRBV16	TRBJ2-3	TGTGCCAGCAGCCGCTCAGGGGCGGCCACAGATACGCAGTATTTT	CASSRSGAATDTQYF
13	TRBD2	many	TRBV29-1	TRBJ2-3	TGCAGCGTAACCCTAGCGGGAGTTAATACGCAGTATTTT	CSVTLAGVNTQYF
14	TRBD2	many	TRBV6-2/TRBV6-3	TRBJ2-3	TGTGCTACCATGGGACTAGCGTTGACAGATACGCAGTATTTT	CATMGLALTDTQYF
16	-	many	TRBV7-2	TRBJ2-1	TGTGCCAGCAGCTTAGGGGGGTCCCTTCCTTACAATGAGCAGTTCTTC	CASSLGGSLPYNEQFF
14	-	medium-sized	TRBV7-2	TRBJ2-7	TGTGCCAGCAGCTTAGTGGGCAGGATTTACGAGCAGTACTTC	CASSLVGRIYEQYF
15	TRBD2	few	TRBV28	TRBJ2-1	TGTGCCAGCAGTTTACTAGCGGGAGGCAACAATGAGCAGTTCTTC	CASSLLAGGNNEQFF
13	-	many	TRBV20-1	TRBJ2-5	TGCAGGCCCGTTTTTGGTAGCCAAGAGACCCAGTACTTC	CRPVFGSQETQYF
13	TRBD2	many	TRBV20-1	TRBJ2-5	TGCAGTGCTCAGACTAGCGGGAGGGAGACCCAGTACTTC	CSAQTSGRETQYF
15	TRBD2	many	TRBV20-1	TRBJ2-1	TGCAGTTGGACTAGCGGGCCCTACTCCTACAATGAGCAGTTCTTC	CSWTSGPYSYNEQFF
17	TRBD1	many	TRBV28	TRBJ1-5	TGTGCCAGCAGTTCACGACAGGGGGCCTATAGCAATCAGCCCCAGCATTTT	CASSSRQGAYSNQPQHF
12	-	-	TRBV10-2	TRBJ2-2	TGCGCCAGCAGTGAAATCCTCGGGGAGCTGTTTTTT	CASSEILGELFF
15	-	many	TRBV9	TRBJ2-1	TGTGCCAGCAGCGCAAGCGGAAACTCCTACAATGAGCAGTTCTTC	CASSASGNSYNEQFF
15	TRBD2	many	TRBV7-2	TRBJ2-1	TGTGCCAGCAGCTCATTAGCGGGAGTACCAAATGAGCAGTTCTTC	CASSSLAGVPNEQFF
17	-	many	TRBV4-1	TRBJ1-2	TGCGCCAGCAGCCAAGAGATCTGGACAGAAATTAACTATGGCTACACCTTC	CASSQEIWTEINYGYTF
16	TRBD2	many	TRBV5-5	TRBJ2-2	TGTGCCAGCAGCTTGCAAGCGGGGGCGAACACCGGGGAGCTGTTTTTT	CASSLQAGANTGELFF
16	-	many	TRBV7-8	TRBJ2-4	TGTGCCAGCAGCTTCCTCCTTTCGCTAGCCAAAAACATTCAGTACTTC	CASSFLLSLAKNIQYF
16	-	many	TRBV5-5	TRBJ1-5	TGTGCCAGCAGCTTGGGCGGACGGGGGGGCAATCAGCCCCAGCATTTT	CASSLGGRGGNQPQHF
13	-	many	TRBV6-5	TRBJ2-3	TGTGCCAGCAGTCTAAGCAGGGCAGATACGCAGTATTTT	CASSLSRADTQYF
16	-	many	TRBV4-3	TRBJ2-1	TGCGCCAGCAGCCAAAAGGCAGCTCCGACCTACAATGAGCAGTTCTTC	CASSQKAAPTYNEQFF
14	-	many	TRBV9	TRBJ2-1	TGTGCCAGCAGCGGAGGACTCCCGTACAATGAGCAGTTCTTC	CASSGGLPYNEQFF
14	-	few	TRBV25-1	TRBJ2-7	TGTGCCAGCAGAGTCAACGAGGACCCCTACGAGCAGTACTTC	CASRVNEDPYEQYF
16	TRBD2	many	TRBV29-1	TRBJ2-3	TGCAGCTCGAGCGGGAGTAGACGGGGTGGCACAGATACGCAGTATTTT	CSSSGSRRGGTDTQYF
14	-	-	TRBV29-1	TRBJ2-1	TGCAGCGTTAAATTAATAAATTTCTACAATGAGCAGTTCTTC	CSVKLINFYNEQFF
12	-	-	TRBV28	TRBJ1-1	TGTGCCAGCGTGAGGGCTCCCACTGAAGCTTTCTTT	CASVRAPTEAFF
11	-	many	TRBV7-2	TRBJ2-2	TGTGCCAGCAGCTCGCGGGGGGAGCTGTTTTTT	CASSSRGELFF
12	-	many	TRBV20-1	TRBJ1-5	TGCAGTGCTAGAGAGGGCGGTCAGCCCCAGCATTTT	CSAREGGQPQHF
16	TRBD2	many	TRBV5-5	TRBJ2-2	TGTGCCAGCACCCGACTAGCGGGAGGAAACACCGGGGAGCTGTTTTTT	CASTRLAGGNTGELFF
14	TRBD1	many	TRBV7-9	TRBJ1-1	TGTGCCAGCAGCGGATACAGGGGATTGACTGAAGCTTTCTTT	CASSGYRGLTEAFF
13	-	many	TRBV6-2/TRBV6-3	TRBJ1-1	TGTGCCAGCAGCCAAGACAGGCTGCTCGGCGCTTTCTTT	CASSQDRLLGAFF
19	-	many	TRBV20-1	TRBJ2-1	TGCAGTGCTAGAGATTTTTCCCTGAAGGAGACCAGGGGCTACAATGAGCAGTTCTTC	CSARDFSLKETRGYNEQFF
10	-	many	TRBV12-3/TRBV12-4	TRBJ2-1	TGTGCCAGCAGTTTAAACCAGCAGTTCTTC	CASSLNQQFF
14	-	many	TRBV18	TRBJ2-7	TGTGCCAGCTCCCTGGCAACGACTCCCTACGAGCAGTACTTC	CASSLATTPYEQYF
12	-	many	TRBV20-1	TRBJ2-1	TGCAGTGCAACACTCGGGGCCGGGGAGCAGTTCTTC	CSATLGAGEQFF
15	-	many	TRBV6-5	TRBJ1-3	TGTGCCAGCAGTTATAGAAGCACGGGAGGAAACACCATATATTTT	CASSYRSTGGNTIYF
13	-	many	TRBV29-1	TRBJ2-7	TGCAGCGTTGATCCGGGAACAGGTCGCGAGCAGTACTTC	CSVDPGTGREQYF
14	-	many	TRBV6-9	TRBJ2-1	TGTGCCAGGCCGAGGGACCCTAAATACAATGAGCAGTTCTTC	CARPRDPKYNEQFF
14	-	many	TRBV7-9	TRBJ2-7	TGTGCCAGCAGCCTCAGGGGAGCCTCCGCATCTCAGTACTTC	CASSLRGASASQYF
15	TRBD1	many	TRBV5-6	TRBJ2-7	TGTGCCAGCAGCTTGGTAGGGGGCGGCTCCTACGAGCAGTACTTC	CASSLVGGGSYEQYF
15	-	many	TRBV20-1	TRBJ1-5	TGCAGTGCTAGAAGAGACGGTAATAGCAATCAGCCCCAGCATTTT	CSARRDGNSNQPQHF
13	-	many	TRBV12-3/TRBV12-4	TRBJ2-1	TGTGCCAGCAGTTTAAGAGGGGGGGGCAAGCAGTTCTTC	CASSLRGGGKQFF
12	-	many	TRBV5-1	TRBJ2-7	TGCGCCAGCCCCTGGGCTAGCTACGAGCAGTACTTC	CASPWASYEQYF
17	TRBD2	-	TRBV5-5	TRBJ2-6	TGTGCCAGCAGCTTGGCTAGCGGGAGGACCCGGGCCGACGTCCTGACTTTC	CASSLASGRTRADVLTF
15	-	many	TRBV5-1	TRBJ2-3	TGCGCCAGCAGCTTGGACGCGCGGATCACAGATACGCAGTATTTT	CASSLDARITDTQYF
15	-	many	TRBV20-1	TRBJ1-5	TGCAGTGCTAGAGAGAGCGGCACTCGCAATCAGCCCCAGCATTTT	CSARESGTRNQPQHF
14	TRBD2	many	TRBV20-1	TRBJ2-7	TGCAGTGCTAGAGAAGCGGGGGGAACCTACGAGCAGTACTTC	CSAREAGGTYEQYF
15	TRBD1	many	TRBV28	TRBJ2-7	TGTGCCAGCAGTTTGGTCGGGACAGGGACGAACGAGCAGTACTTC	CASSLVGTGTNEQYF
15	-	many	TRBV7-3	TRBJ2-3	TGTGCCAGCAGCTTTGACGGACTACTAGGGGATACGCAGTATTTT	CASSFDGLLGDTQYF
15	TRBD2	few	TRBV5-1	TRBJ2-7	TGCGCCAGCAGCTTGGAGGGGACTAGCGGATACGAGCAGTACTTC	CASSLEGTSGYEQYF